This entry lists 8 T cell receptor beta chains sequenced from one sample in a study of Ad26.COV2.S vaccination and SARS-CoV-2 variants (dated by TCRdb to the early 2020s). The meaning of the sample's treatment or condition label: roughly 19 received Ad26.COV2.S at low or high dose, single or two shots; several received placebo; per-sample allocation not given. For vaccine and placebo recipients, repertoires were sequenced using samples collected on day 63 after the first injection. Library construction relied on the immunoSEQ multiplex PCR assay. TCRdb's version of the immuneACCESS table is confined to in-frame rearrangements and falls short of the full clone set. An unresolved V gene accounts for under half of the shortfall where checked; the remainder is of unknown origin. This sample comprises about 330,000 clones, roughly 88% of them detected only once. 4.5% to 7% of the sample rests with the top ten.

The sample consisted of peripheral blood, taken in a trial of Ad26.COV2.S vaccine versus placebo. The receptors derive from a person aged 18-60 years who received the Ad26.COV2.S COVID-19 vaccine or a placebo.

The chain uses TRBV6-6 and TRBJ1-5, with 7 nucleotides matching TRBD1. Germline-derived CDR1 and CDR2 are MNHNY and SVGAGI (reference sequence). This CDR3 spans 16 amino acids. The V segment lost 5 bases and the J segment 2 bases; nucleotides outside the gene matches: 9. The CDR3 nucleotides are TGTGCCAGCAGTGTACAGGGGCCTTGGGGCAATCAGCCCCAGCATTTT. This sequence encodes CASSVQGPWGNQPQHF.

V and J are TRBV7-2 and TRBJ2-3; TRBD1 is a possible D gene (5 bases). This CDR3 has 15 residues. CDR1 SGHTA and CDR2 FQGNSA come from the germline V gene. Trimming left V 0 bases short and J 1 base short, with 8 bases between. CDR3 sequence: CASSLAPQGTDTQYF. The DNA for the CDR3 is TGTGCCAGCAGCTTAGCCCCACAGGGCACAGATACGCAGTATTTT.

The chain recombines TRBV6-2 or TRBV6-3 with TRBJ2-1, with 9 bases lining up with TRBD2. Unmatched junction bases numbered 11, after V lost 6 bases and J lost 5 bases. This CDR3 has 16 residues. Germline V gives CDR1 MNHEY, CDR2 SVGEGT. CDR3 sequence: CASSSPGTSRNNEQFF. CDR3 in DNA: TGTGCCAGCAGCTCCCCCGGGACTAGCCGAAACAATGAGCAGTTCTTC.

This clone has only one observation. For the CDR3, the DNA is TGTGCCAGCAGTTACTCGGCACAGTCCTATGGCTACACCTTC. This sequence encodes CASSYSAQSYGYTF. The J gene is TRBJ1-2, the V gene TRBV6-6; D call uncertain. The V end lost 0 bases, the J end lost 4 bases, and 9 bases lay between the germline ends. Germline CDR1 and CDR2: MNHNY and SVGAGI (reference sequence). The CDR3 has 14 amino acids.

The chain joins TRBV10-2 to TRBJ2-2, with 8 bases identical to TRBD2. V shed 10 bases and J 1 base; nucleotides not matched to a gene: 14. The germline gives CDR1 WSHSY, CDR2 SAAADI. The CDR3 length is 17 residues. This CDR3 reads CATTPLAGGLNTGELFF. The CDR3 bases are TGCGCCACAACCCCTCTGGCGGGGGGTCTGAACACCGGGGAGCTGTTTTTT.

This chain uses TRBV7-9 with TRBJ2-5; D is tentatively TRBD1 or TRBD2 (5 bases each). The germline V and J ends were trimmed by 6 bases and 5 bases, with 13 bases remaining between them. The CDR3 loop spans 13 amino acids. Germline V gene lookup returns CDR1 SEHNR and CDR2 FQNEAQ (reference sequence). CDR3 DNA: TGTGCCAGCAGTCGTGCCGGGGCGGAGACCCAGTACTTC. Translation: CASSRAGAETQYF.

CDR3 region: CASSSEGQHHSYTF. Written as DNA, the CDR3 is TGCGCCAGCAGCTCCGAAGGACAGCATCACAGCTACACCTTC. J is TRBJ1-2 and V is TRBV5-1; D is possibly TRBD1 (6 bases). Looked up from germline, CDR1 is SGHRS and CDR2 is YFSETQ. Between the trimmed V and J ends, which lost 3 bases and 9 bases, there was a span of 18 bases. This CDR3 is built from 14 residues.

Only one count was recorded for this clone. V and J are TRBV12-3 or TRBV12-4 and TRBJ1-2; D ambiguous. The CDR3 extends over 13 amino acids. With 4 bases removed from V and 3 bases from J, the gap between germline ends came to 9 bases. CDR3: CASSSPNYYGYTF. CDR3 DNA: TGTGCCAGCAGTTCACCCAACTACTATGGCTACACCTTC.